These T cell receptor beta chains were read from a single sample in a study of shared clonotypes between healthy human individuals. TCRdb's copy holds only in-frame clones and misses some; the assay was immunoSEQ multiplex PCR. The sample records under 1,100,000 clones, 75% to 80% being singletons. Sequencing was performed on memory CD4+ T cells from PBMCs. All receptors come from a man aged 18-30 years in good health. Some clones in this sample may be carry-over from other donors' samples. Each CDR3 is given with its conserved first and last residue. A D gene is named only where the DNA matches it firmly. Clone size is given for some rows only: seen once, a few or many times, or a class if the clone is expanded.

abundance | d_gene | j_gene | v_gene | CDR3aa | CDR3nt
NA | NA | TRBJ1-3 | TRBV7-9 | CASGEASSGNTIYF | TGTGCCAGCGGGGAGGCGAGCTCTGGAAACACCATATATTTT
NA | TRBD2 | TRBJ2-7 | TRBV7-8 | CASSLSGTVLGEQYF | TGTGCCAGCAGCTTAAGCGGGACGGTATTGGGCGAGCAGTACTTC
NA | NA | TRBJ2-7 | TRBV10-3 | CAISEAGVPHEQYF | TGTGCCATCAGTGAAGCAGGGGTTCCCCACGAGCAGTACTTC
NA | TRBD1 | TRBJ2-7 | TRBV7-3 | CASSLVGTGFDEQYF | TGTGCCAGCAGCTTAGTAGGGACAGGATTCGACGAGCAGTACTTC
once | NA | TRBJ2-6 | TRBV5-1 | CATSDSSGANVLTF | TGCGCCACCTCGGACTCTTCTGGGGCCAACGTCCTGACTTTC
NA | NA | TRBJ2-2 | TRBV29-1 | CSAGLITGELFF | TGCAGCGCCGGACTTATCACCGGGGAGCTGTTTTTT
NA | TRBD1 | TRBJ1-5 | TRBV2 | CASRLQGARDQPQHF | TGTGCCAGCAGGCTACAGGGGGCAAGGGATCAGCCCCAGCATTTT
NA | NA | TRBJ1-1 | TRBV6-1 | CASDALGVSVTEAFF | TGTGCCAGCGACGCTTTGGGGGTGTCCGTCACTGAAGCTTTCTTT
NA | NA | TRBJ2-3 | TRBV7-2 | CASSSEPADTQYF | TGTGCCAGCAGCTCGGAACCGGCAGATACGCAGTATTTT
NA | TRBD1 | TRBJ1-4 | TRBV28 | CASSFGAGGAGYEKLFF | TGTGCCAGCAGTTTTGGTGCAGGGGGCGCGGGGTATGAAAAACTGTTTTTT
NA | NA | TRBJ2-5 | TRBV9 | CASSRAVQETQYF | TGTGCCAGCAGCCGAGCGGTACAAGAGACCCAGTACTTC
NA | TRBD2 | TRBJ2-1 | TRBV7-2 | CASSPSGTRVAFF | TGTGCCAGCAGCCCCTCCGGGACTAGGGTGGCGTTCTTC
many | NA | TRBJ2-1 | TRBV4-3 | CASSHFHGGDNDEQFF | TGCGCCAGCAGCCATTTTCATGGAGGGGACAATGATGAGCAGTTCTTC
NA | NA | TRBJ2-5 | TRBV11-3 | CASSLGHRPQAAQYF | TGTGCCAGCAGCTTAGGTCACAGACCGCAAGCGGCCCAGTACTTC
NA | NA | TRBJ2-2 | TRBV6-1 | CASSEKVTTGELFF | TGTGCCAGCAGTGAAAAGGTTACAACCGGGGAGCTGTTTTTT
NA | TRBD1 | TRBJ1-1 | TRBV10-2 | CASSEHDRGHTEAFF | TGCGCCAGCAGTGAACACGACAGGGGGCACACTGAAGCTTTCTTT
NA | NA | TRBJ1-1 | TRBV28 | CASSPRQLEAFF | TGTGCCAGCAGCCCTCGACAGCTTGAAGCTTTCTTT
NA | NA | TRBJ2-7 | TRBV14 | CASSQDLGYEQYF | TGTGCCAGCAGCCAAGATCTCGGCTACGAGCAGTACTTC
NA | TRBD2 | TRBJ2-1 | TRBV7-3 | CASSSPGTSNEQFF | TGTGCCAGCAGCTCGCCCGGGACTAGCAATGAGCAGTTCTTC
many | NA | TRBJ2-5 | TRBV2 | CASSSQGRGETQYF | TGTGCCAGCAGTTCCCAGGGGCGGGGAGAGACCCAGTACTTC
NA | TRBD1 | TRBJ1-2 | TRBV5-1 | CASSLATGNYGYTF | TGCGCCAGCAGCTTGGCGACAGGGAACTATGGCTACACCTTC
NA | TRBD1 | TRBJ2-7 | TRBV5-1 | CASSLEQGAYEEQYF | TGCGCCAGCAGCTTGGAACAGGGGGCATATGAAGAGCAGTACTTC
NA | NA | TRBJ2-1 | TRBV4-1 | CASRQGRQSSYNEQFF | TGCGCCAGCAGGCAGGGGCGACAAAGCTCCTACAATGAGCAGTTCTTC
NA | NA | TRBJ2-7 | TRBV6-1 | CASSALLYEQYF | TGTGCCAGCAGTGCACTCCTCTACGAGCAGTACTTC
NA | TRBD1 | TRBJ1-2 | TRBV5-1 | CASSHPDREGYTF | TGCGCCAGCAGCCACCCAGACAGGGAAGGCTACACCTTC
once | NA | TRBJ1-1 | TRBV5-6 | CASSLGSRSSEAFF | TGTGCCAGCAGCTTGGGTTCCCGAAGCTCTGAAGCTTTCTTT
NA | TRBD1 | TRBJ2-7 | TRBV2 | CASRMRTGFDEQYF | TGTGCCAGCAGAATGAGGACAGGGTTCGACGAGCAGTACTTC
NA | NA | TRBJ1-1 | TRBV7-3 | CASSSGPPNTAFF | TGTGCCAGCAGCTCCGGGCCCCCCAACACGGCTTTCTTT
NA | NA | TRBJ1-2 | TRBV28 | CASRARGAAANYGYTF | TGTGCCAGCAGGGCACGAGGGGCGGCTGCTAACTATGGCTACACCTTC
few | TRBD2 | TRBJ2-3 | TRBV5-1 | CASRETSGRNTDTQYF | TGCGCCAGCAGAGAAACTAGCGGGAGGAACACAGATACGCAGTATTTT
NA | NA | TRBJ1-5 | TRBV19 | CASSIQAGALANQPQHF | TGTGCCAGTAGTATTCAGGCAGGGGCGTTGGCGAATCAGCCCCAGCATTTT
once | TRBD2 | TRBJ2-2 | TRBV12-5 | CASGLGRGLGTGELFF | TGTGCTAGTGGTTTGGGCAGGGGACTAGGCACCGGGGAGCTGTTTTTT
NA | NA | TRBJ2-3 | TRBV5-1 | CASSTGSTDTQYF | TGCGCCAGCAGCACCGGTTCCACAGATACGCAGTATTTT
few | NA | TRBJ1-1 | TRBV4-2 | CASSQAAPPDTEAFF | TGTGCCAGCAGCCAAGCGGCGCCCCCGGACACTGAAGCTTTCTTT
NA | NA | TRBJ1-2 | TRBV6-1 | CASSESWGGRNYGYTF | TGTGCCAGCAGTGAAAGTTGGGGGGGGCGAAACTATGGCTACACCTTC
NA | TRBD1 | TRBJ1-5 | TRBV18 | CASSPGTGGLEPQHF | TGTGCCAGCTCACCCGGGACAGGGGGCTTGGAGCCCCAGCATTTT
NA | TRBD1 | TRBJ2-2 | TRBV7-3 | CASSSRPRQGAHTGELFF | TGTGCCAGCAGCTCCCGACCAAGACAGGGGGCGCACACCGGGGAGCTGTTTTTT
NA | NA | TRBJ1-1 | TRBV6-5 | CASREGQHEAFF | TGTGCCAGCAGGGAAGGACAGCATGAAGCTTTCTTT
NA | TRBD1 | TRBJ1-2 | TRBV28 | CASSWGQLGYTF | TGTGCCAGCAGTTGGGGACAGCTAGGCTACACCTTC
once | TRBD1 | TRBJ1-1 | TRBV5-4 | CASSASTGVEAFF | TGTGCCAGCAGCGCCTCGACAGGGGTCGAAGCTTTCTTT
NA | NA | TRBJ1-1 | TRBV18 | CASSQQANTEAFF | TGTGCCAGCTCACAGCAGGCCAACACTGAAGCTTTCTTT
NA | NA | TRBJ2-1 | TRBV5-4 | CASSLVGNNEQFF | TGTGCCAGCAGCTTGGTAGGGAACAATGAGCAGTTCTTC
NA | NA | TRBJ2-7 | TRBV18 | CASSHPAGLYEQYF | TGTGCCAGCTCACACCCGGCGGGGTTGTACGAGCAGTACTTC
many | TRBD1 | TRBJ2-5 | TRBV10-2 | CASSRPPTGIQETQYF | TGCGCCAGCAGCCGCCCCCCGACAGGGATCCAGGAGACCCAGTACTTC
NA | NA | TRBJ2-5 | TRBV10-1 | CASGGNRGVEETQYF | TGCGCCAGCGGGGGCAATCGAGGGGTAGAAGAGACCCAGTACTTC
NA | NA | TRBJ2-7 | TRBV10-3 | CAISLPGSYEQYF | TGTGCCATCAGCCTTCCAGGCTCCTACGAGCAGTACTTC
few | TRBD1 | TRBJ1-1 | TRBV30 | CAWSSAGTGYTEAFF | TGTGCCTGGAGTAGCGCCGGGACAGGCTATACTGAAGCTTTCTTT
NA | NA | TRBJ2-3 | TRBV19 | CASSIFGRPLVPQYF | TGTGCCAGTAGTATATTCGGCAGGCCCCTCGTCCCGCAGTATTTT
NA | NA | TRBJ1-5 | TRBV19 | CASRSGDSNQPQHF | TGTGCCAGTAGATCGGGGGATAGCAATCAGCCCCAGCATTTT
once | TRBD2 | TRBJ2-7 | TRBV2 | CASSVRGTSGTARSYEQYF | TGTGCCAGCAGCGTCCGCGGGACTAGCGGGACTGCTAGATCCTACGAGCAGTACTTC
NA | TRBD2 | TRBJ2-3 | TRBV2 | CASIGLASTDTQYF | TGTGCCAGCATTGGACTAGCGAGCACAGATACGCAGTATTTT
once | NA | TRBJ2-1 | TRBV18 | CASSPGSPYNEQFF | TGTGCCAGCTCACCAGGGTCCCCCTACAATGAGCAGTTCTTC
NA | NA | TRBJ2-3 | TRBV20-1 | CSARPREQYF | TGCAGTGCTAGGCCCAGGGAGCAGTATTTT
NA | TRBD2 | TRBJ2-7 | TRBV7-8 | CASSRGGLAGIYEQYF | TGTGCCAGCAGCCGAGGGGGGCTAGCGGGGATCTACGAGCAGTACTTC
NA | NA | TRBJ2-7 | TRBV27 | CATLYEQYF | TGTGCCACCCTCTACGAGCAGTACTTC
few | TRBD1 | TRBJ1-4 | TRBV4-2 | CASSHDRGEKLFF | TGTGCCAGCAGCCACGACAGGGGGGAAAAACTGTTTTTT
NA | TRBD2 | TRBJ2-5 | TRBV9 | CASSVETGGGETQYF | TGTGCCAGCAGCGTAGAGACGGGAGGGGGAGAGACCCAGTACTTC
NA | TRBD2 | TRBJ2-1 | TRBV5-1 | CASSFGGLAGLGEQFF | TGCGCCAGCAGCTTTGGAGGACTAGCGGGATTGGGTGAGCAGTTCTTC
few | NA | TRBJ2-2 | TRBV5-6 | CASSLRLARAGELFF | TGTGCCAGCAGCTTGAGGCTAGCCCGTGCCGGGGAGCTGTTTTTT
NA | TRBD2 | TRBJ2-3 | TRBV6-5 | CASSYGRGGRYTQYF | TGTGCCAGCAGTTACGGGAGGGGCGGGAGGTATACGCAGTATTTT